A selection of T cell receptor beta chains follows, all from one sample in a study of T cells after yellow fever vaccination. TCRdb re-analysed the 5' RACE reads in MiXCR, keeping a single row per CDR3 protein. The sample includes about 150,000 distinct CDR3 sequences, approximately 6.2% of them seen just once. The material sequenced was CD4+ T cells sorted from PBMCs, taken on the day of the first yellow fever vaccination. The receptors originated from a man younger than 30 who received the YFV17D yellow fever vaccine. Both conserved end residues are part of each CDR3.

V gene: TRBV20-1; J gene: TRBJ2-3; CDR3 protein: CSARVAGETDTQYF
V gene: TRBV9; J gene: TRBJ1-4; CDR3 protein: CASSVSAGGLGEKLFF
V gene: TRBV7-6; J gene: TRBJ1-1; CDR3 protein: CASSFNRARRMNTEAFF
V gene: TRBV7-8; J gene: TRBJ1-1; CDR3 protein: CASSLGRRGPEAFF
V gene: TRBV20-1; J gene: TRBJ2-3; CDR3 protein: CSASPRSGGNTDTQYF
V gene: TRBV6-5; J gene: TRBJ1-2; CDR3 protein: CASSYDVRDRYGYTF
V gene: TRBV20-1; J gene: TRBJ2-6; CDR3 protein: CSALKSGANVLTF
V gene: TRBV18; J gene: TRBJ1-1; CDR3 protein: CASSPHPDTEAFF
V gene: TRBV5-1; J gene: TRBJ2-1; CDR3 protein: CATSPGPPYNEQFF
V gene: TRBV20-1; J gene: TRBJ2-1; CDR3 protein: CSAPGVGGSYNEQFF
V gene: TRBV5-1; J gene: TRBJ2-1; CDR3 protein: CASSSGTSSSNYNEQFF
V gene: TRBV10-3; J gene: TRBJ1-2; CDR3 protein: CAIRRGYTF
V gene: TRBV7-9; J gene: TRBJ1-1; CDR3 protein: CASSQGQNTEAFF
V gene: TRBV4-3; J gene: TRBJ2-3; CDR3 protein: CASSQLRDTGTDTQYF
V gene: TRBV4-2; J gene: TRBJ2-5; CDR3 protein: CASSPSGGVQETQYF
V gene: TRBV11-2; J gene: TRBJ2-3; CDR3 protein: CASSLGSGAHTDTQYF
V gene: TRBV5-4; J gene: TRBJ2-1; CDR3 protein: CASSLVSGGAGNEQFF
V gene: TRBV20-1; J gene: TRBJ2-3; CDR3 protein: CSATEPSGVGDTQYF
V gene: TRBV25-1; J gene: TRBJ1-5; CDR3 protein: CASSETNSWSNQPQHF
V gene: TRBV7-2; J gene: TRBJ1-1; CDR3 protein: CASSDGGVLEAFF
V gene: TRBV5-6; J gene: TRBJ2-2; CDR3 protein: CASSLVAGSNTGELFF